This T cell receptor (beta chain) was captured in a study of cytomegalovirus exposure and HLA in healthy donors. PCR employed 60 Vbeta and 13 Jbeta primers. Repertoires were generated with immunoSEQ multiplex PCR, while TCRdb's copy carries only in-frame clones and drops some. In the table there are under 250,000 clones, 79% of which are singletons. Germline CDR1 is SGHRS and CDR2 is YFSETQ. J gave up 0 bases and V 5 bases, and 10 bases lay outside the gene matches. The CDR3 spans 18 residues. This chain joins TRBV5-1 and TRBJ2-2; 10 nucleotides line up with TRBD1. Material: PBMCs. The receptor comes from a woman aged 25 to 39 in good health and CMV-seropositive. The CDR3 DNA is TGCGCCAGCAGTCCGGGGACAGGGGCGACCTCGAACACCGGGGAGCTGTTTTTT. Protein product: CASSPGTGATSNTGELFF.